The T cell receptor beta chain described here comes from a study of OX40 agonist ivuxolimab in advanced cancers. On the study more broadly: It was permissible to have had prior anti-PD-1, anti-PD-L1 or anti-CTLA-4 therapy, and about 40% had some. Partial responses were achieved by three patients, of whom one had hepatocellular carcinoma and two had cutaneous melanoma. Whole-study findings and limits: Researchers did not determine the expanded peripheral T cells' antigen specificity. CD8+ T cells averaged more expanded clones than CD4+.

CDR1 and CDR2 from the germline V gene are SGHVS and FNYEAQ. V lost 6 bases to trimming and J lost 8 bases; unmatched junction nucleotides: 8. The CDR3 extends over 15 amino acids. Assay used: immunoSEQ multiplex PCR; TCRdb lists only in-frame clones, some missing. The sample yields some 37,000 clones, less than 90% seen once. In the case of this clone: Its matching antigen is unknown.

Sequenced here: CD4+ or CD8+ T cells sorted from blood, sampled in a trial of the OX40 agonist ivuxolimab. This rearrangement joins TRBV7-6 to TRBJ2-2; 11 bases are a match to TRBD2. The clonotype comes from an adult with an advanced solid tumor such as melanoma, head and neck, liver or kidney cancer. CDR3 coding DNA: TGTGCCAGCAGAATAGCGGGAGGGACCTCTGGGGAGCTGTTTTTT. Protein: CASRIAGGTSGELFF.